This is a list of T cell receptor beta chains from one sample in a study of blood T cell repertoires in COVID-19. Repertoires were generated with immunoSEQ multiplex PCR, while TCRdb's copy carries only in-frame clones and drops some. Here the sample spans 15,000 to 20,000 clones, about 91% being singletons. The specimen sequenced was peripheral blood. These receptors all come from a human donor in a cohort sampled during active COVID-19. Both conserved end residues are part of each CDR3. Fields, in order: J gene, D gene, V gene, clone size, CDR3 DNA, CDR3 protein. The D gene is left open where the match is weak. Clone size is stated in some rows and not others, as once, few, many or a class when expanded.

>TRBJ1-6|.|TRBV11-2|.
TGTGCCAGCAGCTTAGCAGGGATCAATTCACCCCTCCACTTT
CASSLAGINSPLHF
>TRBJ1-1|TRBD1|TRBV19|.
TGTGCCAGTAGTATTCGACAGGGGGTGGTGAACACTGAAGCTTTCTTT
CASSIRQGVVNTEAFF
>TRBJ1-1|.|TRBV19|.
TGTGCCAGTACCCTAGGGGTACGAACCACTGAAGCTTTCTTT
CASTLGVRTTEAFF
>TRBJ2-7|TRBD2|TRBV3-1/TRBV3-2|.
TGTGCCAGCAGCCAAGAAGGATTGGGGGGGAGCGAGCAGTACTTC
CASSQEGLGGSEQYF
>TRBJ2-7|TRBD1|TRBV6-5|once
TGTGCCAGCAGGGAGACAGGGACCTACGAGCAGTACTTC
CASRETGTYEQYF
>TRBJ1-4|.|TRBV4-1|.
TGCGCCAGCAGCCTCTCAGGGTCGACTAATGAAAAACTGTTTTTT
CASSLSGSTNEKLFF
>TRBJ2-2|TRBD1|TRBV29-1|.
TGCAGCGTTGCCGGGACAGCGCGCATCGGAACCGGGGAGCTGTTTTTT
CSVAGTARIGTGELFF
>TRBJ2-3|TRBD2|TRBV6-2/TRBV6-3|.
TGTGCCAGCAGTCGGACTAGCTTATTGAGCACAGATACGCAGTATTTT
CASSRTSLLSTDTQYF
>TRBJ2-7|.|TRBV7-9|once
TGTGCCAGCAGCCCGCTCGGCAGGTCCCACGAGCAGTACTTC
CASSPLGRSHEQYF
>TRBJ2-7|.|TRBV6-1|.
TGTGCCAGCAGTGATCAGGGAAGCTCCTACGAGCAGTACTTC
CASSDQGSSYEQYF
>TRBJ1-4|TRBD1|TRBV6-5|.
TGTGCCAGCAGTTACATTGACAGGGGCGAAAAACTGTTTTTT
CASSYIDRGEKLFF
>TRBJ1-1|TRBD1|TRBV19|.
TGTGCCAGTATCCGACAGGGGGGGAGCACTGAAGCTTTCTTT
CASIRQGGSTEAFF
>TRBJ2-1|.|TRBV9|once
TGTGCCAGCAGCGTATCAGGCGGGATCTCCTACAATGAGCAGTTCTTC
CASSVSGGISYNEQFF
>TRBJ2-2|TRBD2|TRBV2|.
TGTGCCAGCAAGCGGGGCGGGGAGCTGTTTTTT
CASKRGGELFF
>TRBJ2-7|.|TRBV13|once
TGTGCCAGCAGCACTCGACTAGTTTCCTACGAGCAGTACTTC
CASSTRLVSYEQYF
>TRBJ1-1|.|TRBV6-2/TRBV6-3|once
TGTGCCAGCAGTACCCCACGACAGTTTAACACTGAAGCTTTCTTT
CASSTPRQFNTEAFF
>TRBJ1-3|.|TRBV7-9|few
TGTGCCAGCAGCTTAGACAGGGCTGGAAACACCATATATTTT
CASSLDRAGNTIYF
>TRBJ1-5|.|TRBV7-9|once
TGTGCCAGCAGCTTTTCAGGGGTCGATCAGCCCCAGCATTTT
CASSFSGVDQPQHF
>TRBJ2-7|.|TRBV2|.
TGTGCCAGCAGTGAACGGGTAGCCTACGAGCAGTACTTC
CASSERVAYEQYF
>TRBJ1-2|TRBD1|TRBV3-1/TRBV3-2|once
TGTGCCAGCAGCCATGGGACGACAGGGGGCGTTGGAGGCTACACCTTC
CASSHGTTGGVGGYTF
>TRBJ2-5|.|TRBV27|.
TGTGCCAGCAGTCCATTAGGCGTGGCCGGGTACCAAGAGACCCAGTACTTC
CASSPLGVAGYQETQYF
>TRBJ2-2|.|TRBV12-3/TRBV12-4|.
TGTGCCAATCGACGGCCCGGGATAGGGGAGCTGTTTTTT
CANRRPGIGELFF
>TRBJ2-5|.|TRBV5-1|.
TGCGCCAGCGGCTACAGGGCTCAAGAGACCCAGTACTTC
CASGYRAQETQYF
>TRBJ2-7|TRBD2|TRBV29-1|few
TGCAGCGTGCGGACTAGCGTCCTAATCCACGAGCAGTACTTC
CSVRTSVLIHEQYF
>TRBJ1-5|.|TRBV5-5|once
TGTGCCAGCAGCTTCGGAGGGATAGGTCAGCCCCAGCATTTT
CASSFGGIGQPQHF
>TRBJ2-1|.|TRBV27|.
TGTGCCAGCAGTCGCCGGACTAACAATGAGCAGTTCTTC
CASSRRTNNEQFF